Listed here are 8 T cell receptor beta chains from one sample, sequenced in a study of human T cells and chemical hapten exposure. Time point here: pre-sensitization, week 0. The treatment was: therapeutic diphenylcyclopropenone sensitization with weekly scalp DPC. TCRdb recomputed calls from the RACE reads with MiXCR, one row per CDR3 protein. The sample carries 300,000 to 450,000 distinct CDR3 sequences, about 5.1% recorded once. Specimen: whole blood, collected in connection with sensitization to the hapten diphenylcyclopropenone (DPC). These receptors were obtained from a woman in her forties or fifties with alopecia areata. Some clones in this sample may be carry-over from other donors' samples.

CDR3 DNA: TGTGCCAGCAGCTTAGACTTATGGGACAGGGGCACCGGGGAGCTGTTTTTT. Protein product: CASSLDLWDRGTGELFF. The rearrangement links TRBV11-3 to TRBJ2-2, with 10 bases identical to TRBD1. This CDR3 is 17 amino acids long. J lost 4 bases, V lost 0 bases, and 5 bases had no gene match. Germline V gives CDR1 SGHNT, CDR2 YENEEA.

This clonotype was recorded at least ten times. The CDR3 loop reads CASSRPGGETQYF. CDR3 sequence (DNA): TGTGCCAGCAGTCGTCCAGGGGGCGAGACCCAGTACTTC. The chain recombines TRBV6-2 or TRBV6-3 with TRBJ2-5; TRBD1 agrees at 8 bases. Germline V gene data show CDR1 as MNHEY and CDR2 as SVGEGT. The CDR3 consists of 13 residues. Losses at the gene ends were 5 bases for V and 5 bases for J; bases not matched to a gene: 4.

This clonotype was counted at least ten times. The V gene is TRBV27, the J gene TRBJ1-4; D is unclear. Between the trimmed V and J ends, which lost 0 bases and 6 bases, there was a span of 5 bases. The CDR3 is made up of 13 amino acids. The germline CDR1 and CDR2 sequences are MNHEY and SMNVEV (reference sequence). CDR3 region: CASSLSAYEKLFF. The CDR3, as DNA: TGTGCCAGCAGTTTATCGGCCTATGAAAAACTGTTTTTT.

This clonotype occurred a few times. The rearrangement links TRBV12-3 or TRBV12-4 to TRBJ2-1; TRBD2 might be the D (7 bases). This CDR3 is built from 11 residues. V lost 4 bases and J lost 10, with 8 bases in between. CDR3: CASSWGGEQFF. The CDR3, as DNA: TGTGCCAGCAGTTGGGGGGGCGAGCAGTTCTTC.

V and J are TRBV20-1 and TRBJ2-5; 12 positions agree with TRBD2. Germline V gene data show CDR1 as DFQATT and CDR2 as SNEGSKA (reference sequence). CDR3 size: 15 residues. The trim removed 3 bases at V and 0 bases at J, leaving 2 bases unmatched. The CDR3 here is CSASRLAGDQETQYF. The CDR3 region has the DNA TGCAGTGCTAGTAGACTAGCGGGAGACCAAGAGACCCAGTACTTC.

The V and J genes are TRBV27 and TRBJ2-5; 8 bases fit TRBD2. There are 15 residues in the CDR3. CDR1 is MNHEY, CDR2 SMNVEV, per germline (reference sequence). The ends lost 1 base at V and 4 bases at J; junction bases unmatched: 5. The CDR3 sequence: CASSLFSGSGETQYF. In DNA form, the CDR3 reads TGTGCCAGCAGTTTATTCAGCGGGAGCGGAGAGACCCAGTACTTC.

This clonotype occurred many times. Here the CDR3 reads CASSRAGESRFF. The CDR3 DNA reads TGTGCCAGCAGCCGAGCGGGAGAATCGAGGTTCTTC. The J gene is TRBJ2-1, the V gene TRBV7-2; 8 bases map to TRBD2. CDR3 length: 12 amino acids. Unmatched junction bases numbered 9, after V lost 5 bases and J lost 15 bases. Germline CDR1 is SGHTA and CDR2 is FQGNSA. Variable domain in full (rest from reference TRBV7-2 and TRBJ2-1): GAGVSQSPSNKVTEKGKDVELRCDPISGHTALYWYRQSLGQGLEFLIYFQGNSAPDKSGLPSDRFSAERTGGSVSTLTIQRTQQEDSAVYLCASSRAGESRFFGPGTRLTVL.

The genes are TRBV2 and TRBJ1-1; D gene uncertain. In germline, CDR1 is SNHLY, CDR2 FYNNEI. The CDR3 is made up of 14 amino acids. V lost 2 bases and J 5 bases, leaving 12 bases between the germline ends. CDR3 amino acids: CASSEWEAATEAFF. DNA for the CDR3: TGTGCCAGCAGTGAATGGGAGGCAGCAACTGAAGCTTTCTTT.